Detailed here is one T cell receptor (beta chain). The antigen remains undetermined. This sample is drawn from a study of monozygotic twins with inflammatory bowel disease. Study results and limitations: Sharing of clonotypes with others was lower in IBD patients than in healthy twins, and this was especially so with disease activity. Limited power may explain why concordant and discordant twins showed no difference in repertoire similarity.

Each TCR library used around 4,000 ng of total RNA. Per-sample cDNA came from eight separate reactions. TCRdb reworked the 5' RACE reads into one entry per CDR3 protein, no DNA. The repertoire table contains roughly 320,000 distinct CDR3 sequences. CDR1 is LNHDA, CDR2 SQIVND, per germline (reference sequence). The CDR3 has 14 amino acids. The chain couples TRBV19 to TRBJ2-7; no DNA is available, so the TRBD1 call from TCRdb remains unchecked. Sequencing input: blood. This TCR came from a human donor with ulcerative colitis or Crohn's disease, or a healthy co-twin of an affected twin (not recorded which). The CDR3 loop is CASSPRTGSYEQYF.